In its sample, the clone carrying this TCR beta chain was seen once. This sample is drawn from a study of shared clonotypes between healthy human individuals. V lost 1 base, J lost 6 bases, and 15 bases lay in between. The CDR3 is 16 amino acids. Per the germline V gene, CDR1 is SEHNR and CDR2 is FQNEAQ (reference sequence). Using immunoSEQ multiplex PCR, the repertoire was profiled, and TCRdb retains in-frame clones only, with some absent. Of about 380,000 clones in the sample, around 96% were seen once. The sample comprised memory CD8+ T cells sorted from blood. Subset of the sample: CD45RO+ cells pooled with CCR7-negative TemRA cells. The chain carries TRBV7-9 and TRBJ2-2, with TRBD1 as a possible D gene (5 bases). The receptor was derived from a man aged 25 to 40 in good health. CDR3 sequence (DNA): TGTGCCAGCAGCTTAGGGGGCAGGGCTTGCCCCGGGGAGCTGTTTTTT. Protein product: CASSLGGRACPGELFF.